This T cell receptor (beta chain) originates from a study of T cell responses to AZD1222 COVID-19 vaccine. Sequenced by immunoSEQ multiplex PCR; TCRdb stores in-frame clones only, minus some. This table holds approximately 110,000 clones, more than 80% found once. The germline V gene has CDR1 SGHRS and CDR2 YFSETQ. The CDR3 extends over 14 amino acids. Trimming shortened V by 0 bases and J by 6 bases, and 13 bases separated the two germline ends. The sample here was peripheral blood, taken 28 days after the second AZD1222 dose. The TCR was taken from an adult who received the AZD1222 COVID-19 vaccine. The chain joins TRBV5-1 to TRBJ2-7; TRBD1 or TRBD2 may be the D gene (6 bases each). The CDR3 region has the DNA TGCGCCAGCAGCTTGGTTGGGGGGCCTCTCGAGCAGTACTTC. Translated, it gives CASSLVGGPLEQYF.